The rows below give T cell receptor beta chains drawn from one sample of a study of human T cells and chemical hapten exposure. TCRdb re-derived calls from the RACE reads in MiXCR, one entry per CDR3 protein. In the table there are some 57,000 distinct CDR3 sequences, around 9.4% of which are singletons. Sequencing was performed on whole blood, taken in connection with sensitization to the hapten diphenylcyclopropenone (DPC). The receptor set was obtained from a woman in her 50s with alopecia areata. Some clones in this sample may be carry-over from other donors' samples. Each CDR3 is given with its conserved first and last residue. D genes are given only for firm matches. Size is stated for part of the rows, as once, few or many counts, or as a class when the clone is expanded.

clone_size d_call j_call cdr3_length v_call cdr3_nt cdr3_aa
NA TRBD1 TRBJ1-1 15 TRBV5-1 TGCGCCAGCAGCTGGGGGACAGTTCAAAACACTGAAGCTTTCTTT CASSWGTVQNTEAFF
many NA TRBJ1-6 16 TRBV7-2 TGTGCCAGCAGCTCTCTCTTCGGGACAAGTAATTCACCCCTCCACTTT CASSSLFGTSNSPLHF
NA NA TRBJ2-7 13 TRBV6-5 TGTGCCACATCGCGAGACAGCTCTGGCGAGCAGTACTTC CATSRDSSGEQYF
NA TRBD2 TRBJ2-3 17 TRBV20-1 TGCAGTGCTAGAACCATCGGGGTGCGGGGGGGCACAGATACGCAGTATTTT CSARTIGVRGGTDTQYF
NA NA TRBJ1-3 15 TRBV28 TGTGCCAGCAGTTTATTGGCGGCCTCTGGAAACACCATATATTTT CASSLLAASGNTIYF
many NA TRBJ1-2 14 TRBV20-1 TGCAGTGCTCCGCCGGGCAGTGAAGGCTATGGCTACACCTTC CSAPPGSEGYGYTF
NA NA TRBJ2-5 13 TRBV5-1 TGCGCCAGCAGCTTGAGCGTGCAAGAGACCCAGTACTTC CASSLSVQETQYF
NA NA TRBJ1-5 14 TRBV28 TGTGCCAGCAGCCGAACCCAAAGCAATCAGCCCCAGCATTTT CASSRTQSNQPQHF
few NA TRBJ1-2 10 TRBV28 TGTGGGGCAGGCGAATATGGCTACACCTTC CGAGEYGYTF
many NA TRBJ2-7 13 TRBV6-2/TRBV6-3 TGTGCCAGCAATCTGCAGCTGACGTACGAGCAGTACTTC CASNLQLTYEQYF
many TRBD1 TRBJ1-1 15 TRBV29-1 TGCAGCGTCGCTGGGGAGGGGGCGCCCAGGGGTGAAGCTTTCTTT CSVAGEGAPRGEAFF
few TRBD2 TRBJ2-3 17 TRBV24-1 TGTGCCACCAGGGCGGGACTAGCGGGAGAACGCACAGATACGCAGTATTTT CATRAGLAGERTDTQYF
many NA TRBJ1-1 15 TRBV18 TGTGCCAGCTCCTACCGGGACATATTGAACACTGAAGCTTTCTTT CASSYRDILNTEAFF
many TRBD1 TRBJ1-1 15 TRBV18 TGTGCCAGCTCACCATGGACAGGGGAAAACACTGAAGCTTTCTTT CASSPWTGENTEAFF
few NA TRBJ1-5 13 TRBV28 TGTGCCACCAAAATGGCCCTCAATCAGCCCCAGCATTTT CATKMALNQPQHF
NA TRBD2 TRBJ2-7 14 TRBV5-1 TGCGCCAGCAGGCCGACTAGCGGGAGTCACGAGCAGTACTTC CASRPTSGSHEQYF
NA TRBD1 TRBJ2-4 17 TRBV28 TGTGCCAGCACCAGCTTGAGGGGGCCGGTAGCCAAAAACATTCAGTACTTC CASTSLRGPVAKNIQYF
few TRBD2 TRBJ2-1 16 TRBV2 TGTGCCAGCACTTCTCTCGTGGCTAGCGGATACAATGAGCAGTTCTTC CASTSLVASGYNEQFF
NA NA TRBJ2-1 13 TRBV12-3/TRBV12-4 TGTGCCAGCAGTTTTGGCAACGCCAATGAGCAGTTCTTC CASSFGNANEQFF
NA NA TRBJ1-5 15 TRBV28 TGTGCCAGCAGTTTAAAGGGGCTATTGAATCAGCCCCAGCATTTT CASSLKGLLNQPQHF
NA NA TRBJ2-7 15 TRBV6-2/TRBV6-3 TGTGCCAGCCGAGTGGTGGATGTGTGGGCCTACGAGCAGTACTTC CASRVVDVWAYEQYF
few TRBD2 TRBJ2-7 12 TRBV11-2 TGTGCCAGCAGCCCCCGGGAGGGCGAGCAGTACTTC CASSPREGEQYF
many NA TRBJ2-3 12 TRBV29-1 TGCAGCGTTGGAGAGCGGACTAATACGCAGTATTTT CSVGERTNTQYF
many NA TRBJ2-1 14 TRBV28 TGTGCCAGCCGGAGGGGATACTTGGAGAATGAGCAGTTCTTC CASRRGYLENEQFF
few NA TRBJ2-7 12 TRBV29-1 TGCAGCGTTGAAGGCCAGGGCTACGAGCAGTACTTC CSVEGQGYEQYF
NA NA TRBJ2-2 12 TRBV5-1 TGCGCCAGCAGCTTGGAGGCCGGGGAGCTGTTTTTT CASSLEAGELFF
few NA TRBJ1-4 15 TRBV6-5 TGTGCCAGCTCTGATAGGACGGGGACGAATGAAAAACTGTTTTTT CASSDRTGTNEKLFF
many NA TRBJ1-6 16 TRBV10-3 TGTGCCATCAGTGAGCAGGGGAGCTCCTATAATTCACCCCTCCACTTT CAISEQGSSYNSPLHF
many TRBD1 TRBJ2-1 15 TRBV11-3 TGTGCCAGCAGCTTAGAGGGACAGGGCCACAATGAGCAGTTCTTC CASSLEGQGHNEQFF
many NA TRBJ1-4 13 TRBV5-5 TGTGCCAGCAGCTTGGCAGTGAGTGAAAAACTGTTTTTT CASSLAVSEKLFF
few NA TRBJ2-5 16 TRBV10-3 TGTGCCATCAGTGAGGTCCAGGGCCTAGGACCAGAGACCCAGTACTTC CAISEVQGLGPETQYF
many NA TRBJ1-4 13 TRBV24-1 TGTGCCACCAGTGGAGCTGCAAATGAAAAACTGTTTTTT CATSGAANEKLFF
few TRBD2 TRBJ2-3 15 TRBV28 TGTGCCAGCAGTTTGGCGGGGGGGCCGTCAGATACGCAGTATTTT CASSLAGGPSDTQYF
many NA TRBJ2-2 15 TRBV6-2/TRBV6-3 TGTGCCAGCAGTCGTGGCAGGGCGAGCACCGGGGAGCTGTTTTTT CASSRGRASTGELFF